The clone carrying this TCR beta chain was found a few times. MiXCR was run by TCRdb on the RT-PCR reads, yielding one entry per CDR3 protein. The sample comprises 920,000 or so distinct CDR3 sequences, roughly 18% of which are singletons, and around 6% rests with the top ten. The record originates from a study of patients and donors after allogeneic stem cell transplantation. Germline CDR1 is SGHTA and CDR2 is FQGTGA. V shed 5 bases and J shed 2 bases, with 5 bases lying between them. This CDR3 region has 12 residues. The rearrangement uses TRBV7-3 and TRBJ2-3; no firm D call. The clonotype was recovered from a human donor who was either an allogeneic HSCT recipient or a stem cell or donor lymphocyte infusion donor (not recorded which). It is not recorded whose cells these are; they may come from a transplant donor. Sequenced: blood, either unsorted or a sorted T cell fraction (not recorded which). CDR3 DNA: TGTGCCAGCAGCACGTACACAGATACGCAGTATTTT. This gives the protein CASSTYTDTQYF.